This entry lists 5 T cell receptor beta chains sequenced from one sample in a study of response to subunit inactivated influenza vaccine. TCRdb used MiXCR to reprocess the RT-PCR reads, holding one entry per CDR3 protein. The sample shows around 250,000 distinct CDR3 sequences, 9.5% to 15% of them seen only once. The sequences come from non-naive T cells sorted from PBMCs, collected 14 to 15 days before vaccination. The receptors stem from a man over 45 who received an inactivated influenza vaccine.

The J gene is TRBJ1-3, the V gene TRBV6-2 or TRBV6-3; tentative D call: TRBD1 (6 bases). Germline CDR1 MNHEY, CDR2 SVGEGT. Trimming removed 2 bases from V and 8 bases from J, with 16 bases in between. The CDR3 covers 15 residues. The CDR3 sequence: CASSYGQTHGDTIYF. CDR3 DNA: TGTGCCAGCAGTTACGGACAGACCCACGGAGACACCATATATTTT.

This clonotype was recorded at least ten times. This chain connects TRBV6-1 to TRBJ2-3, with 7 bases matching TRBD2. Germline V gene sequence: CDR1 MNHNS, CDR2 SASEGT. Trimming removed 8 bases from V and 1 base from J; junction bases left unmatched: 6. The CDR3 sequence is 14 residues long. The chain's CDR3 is CASARRERTDTQYF. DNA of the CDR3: TGTGCCAGCGCAAGGCGGGAGCGCACAGATACGCAGTATTTT.

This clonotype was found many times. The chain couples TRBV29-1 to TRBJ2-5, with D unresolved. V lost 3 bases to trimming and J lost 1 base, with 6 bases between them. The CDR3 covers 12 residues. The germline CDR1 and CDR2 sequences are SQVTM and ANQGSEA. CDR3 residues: CSVDLGQETQYF. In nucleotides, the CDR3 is TGCAGCGTTGACCTGGGCCAAGAGACCCAGTACTTC.

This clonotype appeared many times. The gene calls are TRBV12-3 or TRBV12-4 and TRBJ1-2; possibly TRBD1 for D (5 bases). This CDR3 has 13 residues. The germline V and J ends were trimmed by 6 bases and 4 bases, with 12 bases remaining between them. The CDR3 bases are TGTGCCAGCAGCCCCACAGGACTCTATGGCTACACCTTC. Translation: CASSPTGLYGYTF.

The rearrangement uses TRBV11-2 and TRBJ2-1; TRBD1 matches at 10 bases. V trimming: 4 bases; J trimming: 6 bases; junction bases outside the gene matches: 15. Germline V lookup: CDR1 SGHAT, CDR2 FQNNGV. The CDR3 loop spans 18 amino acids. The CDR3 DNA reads TGTGCCAGCAGCTCGTACATCCGGCGGGACAGGGGAGGCAATGAGCAGTTCTTC. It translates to CASSSYIRRDRGGNEQFF.